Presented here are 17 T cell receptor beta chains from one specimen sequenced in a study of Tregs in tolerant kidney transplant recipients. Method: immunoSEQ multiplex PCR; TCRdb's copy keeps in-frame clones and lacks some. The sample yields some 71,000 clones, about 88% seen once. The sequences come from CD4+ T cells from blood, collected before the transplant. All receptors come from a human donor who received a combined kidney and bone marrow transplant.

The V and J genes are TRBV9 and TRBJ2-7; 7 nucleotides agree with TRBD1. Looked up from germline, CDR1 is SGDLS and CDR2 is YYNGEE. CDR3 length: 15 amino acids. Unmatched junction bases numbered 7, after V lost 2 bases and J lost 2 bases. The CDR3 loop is CASSVTGLPTYEQYF. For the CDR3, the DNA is TGTGCCAGCAGCGTGACAGGGCTCCCCACCTACGAGCAGTACTTC.

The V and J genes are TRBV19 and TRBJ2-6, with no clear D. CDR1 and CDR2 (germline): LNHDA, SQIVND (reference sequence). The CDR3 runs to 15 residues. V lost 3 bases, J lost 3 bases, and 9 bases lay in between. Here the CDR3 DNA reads TGTGCCAGTAGTATTCGGGTAGGTGGGGCCAACGTCCTGACTTTC. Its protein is CASSIRVGGANVLTF.

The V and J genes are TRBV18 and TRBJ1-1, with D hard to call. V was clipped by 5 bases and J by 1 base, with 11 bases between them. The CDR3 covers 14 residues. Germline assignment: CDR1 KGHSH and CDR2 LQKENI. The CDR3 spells CASSDSDTNTEAFF. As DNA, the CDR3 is TGTGCCAGCTCAGATTCAGACACGAACACTGAAGCTTTCTTT.

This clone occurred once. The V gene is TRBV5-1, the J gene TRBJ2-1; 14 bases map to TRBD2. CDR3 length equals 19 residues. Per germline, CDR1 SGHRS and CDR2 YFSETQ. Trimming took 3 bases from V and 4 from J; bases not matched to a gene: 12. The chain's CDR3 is CASSWGPGLAGAGYNEQFF. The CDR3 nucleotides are TGCGCCAGCAGCTGGGGACCGGGACTAGCGGGAGCTGGGTACAATGAGCAGTTCTTC.

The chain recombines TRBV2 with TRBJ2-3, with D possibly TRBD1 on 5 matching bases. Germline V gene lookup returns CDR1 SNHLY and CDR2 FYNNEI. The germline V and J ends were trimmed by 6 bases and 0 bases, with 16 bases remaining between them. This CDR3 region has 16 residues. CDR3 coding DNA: TGTGCCAGCAGCTACAGGAAGTATACTAGCACAGATACGCAGTATTTT. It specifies CASSYRKYTSTDTQYF.

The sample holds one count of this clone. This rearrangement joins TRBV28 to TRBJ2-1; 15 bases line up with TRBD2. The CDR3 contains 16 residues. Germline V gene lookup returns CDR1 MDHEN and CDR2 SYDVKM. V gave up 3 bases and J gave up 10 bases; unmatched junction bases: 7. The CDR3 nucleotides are TGTGCCAGCAGTTTCGGACTAGCGGGAGGGGTGAGGGAGCAGTTCTTC. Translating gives CASSFGLAGGVREQFF.

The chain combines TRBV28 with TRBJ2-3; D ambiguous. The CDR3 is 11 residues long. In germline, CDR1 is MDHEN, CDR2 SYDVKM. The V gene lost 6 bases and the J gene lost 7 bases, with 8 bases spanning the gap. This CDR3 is CASSNLNTQYF. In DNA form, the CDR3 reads TGTGCCAGCAGCAACTTGAATACGCAGTATTTT.

The CDR3 region has the DNA TGCGCCAGCAGCCTCCCAGGACAGGGTATCTATGGCTACACCTTC. Translated: CASSLPGQGIYGYTF. This sequence joins TRBV4-1 and TRBJ1-2; 8 bases map to TRBD1. V dropped 4 bases and J dropped 4; count of bases not matched to a gene: 8. Per germline, CDR1 MGHRA and CDR2 YSYEKL. CDR3 size: 15 residues.

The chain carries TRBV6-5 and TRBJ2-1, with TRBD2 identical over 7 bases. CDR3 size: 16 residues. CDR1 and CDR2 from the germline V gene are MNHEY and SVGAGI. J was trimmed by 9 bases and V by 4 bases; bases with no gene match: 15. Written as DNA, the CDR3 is TGTGCCAGCAGTTTTAAGCGGGATCCGATGATTGGTGAGCAGTTCTTC. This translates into CASSFKRDPMIGEQFF.

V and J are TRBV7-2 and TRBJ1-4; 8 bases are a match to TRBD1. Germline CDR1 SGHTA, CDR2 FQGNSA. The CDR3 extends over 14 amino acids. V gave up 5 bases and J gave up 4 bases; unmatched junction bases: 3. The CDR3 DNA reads TGTGCCAGCAGCCCGACAGGGGATAATGAAAAACTGTTTTTT. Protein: CASSPTGDNEKLFF.

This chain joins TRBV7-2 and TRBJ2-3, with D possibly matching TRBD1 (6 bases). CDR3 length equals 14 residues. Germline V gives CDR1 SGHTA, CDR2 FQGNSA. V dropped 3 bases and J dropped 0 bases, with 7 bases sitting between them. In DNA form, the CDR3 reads TGTGCCAGCAGCTTGGACAGTAGCACAGATACGCAGTATTTT. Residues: CASSLDSSTDTQYF. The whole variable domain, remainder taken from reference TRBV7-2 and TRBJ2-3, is GAGVSQSPSNKVTEKGKDVELRCDPISGHTALYWYRQSLGQGLEFLIYFQGNSAPDKSGLPSDRFSAERTGGSVSTLTIQRTQQEDSAVYLCASSLDSSTDTQYFGPGTRLTVL.

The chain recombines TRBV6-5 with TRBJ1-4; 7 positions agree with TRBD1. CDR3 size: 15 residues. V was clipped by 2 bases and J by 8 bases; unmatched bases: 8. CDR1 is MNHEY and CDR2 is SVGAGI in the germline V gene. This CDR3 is CASSYVPRGEEKLFF. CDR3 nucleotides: TGTGCCAGCAGTTACGTTCCCAGGGGGGAAGAAAAACTGTTTTTT.

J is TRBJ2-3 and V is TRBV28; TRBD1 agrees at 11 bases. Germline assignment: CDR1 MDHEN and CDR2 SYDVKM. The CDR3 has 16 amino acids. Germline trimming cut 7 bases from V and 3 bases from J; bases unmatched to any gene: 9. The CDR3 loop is CASMTGDRGLTDTQYF. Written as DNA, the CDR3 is TGTGCCAGCATGACCGGGGACAGGGGGTTGACAGATACGCAGTATTTT. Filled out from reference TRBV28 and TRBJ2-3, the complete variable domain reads DVKVTQSSRYLVKRTGEKVFLECVQDMDHENMFWYRQDPGLGLRLIYFSYDVKMKEKGDIPEGYSVSREKKERFSLILESASTNQTSMYLCASMTGDRGLTDTQYFGPGTRLTVL.

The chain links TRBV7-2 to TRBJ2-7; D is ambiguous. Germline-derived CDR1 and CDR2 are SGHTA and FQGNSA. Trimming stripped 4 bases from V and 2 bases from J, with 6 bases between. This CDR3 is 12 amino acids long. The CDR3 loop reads CASSSSAYEQYF. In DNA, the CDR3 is TGTGCCAGCAGCTCTTCCGCCTACGAGCAGTACTTC.

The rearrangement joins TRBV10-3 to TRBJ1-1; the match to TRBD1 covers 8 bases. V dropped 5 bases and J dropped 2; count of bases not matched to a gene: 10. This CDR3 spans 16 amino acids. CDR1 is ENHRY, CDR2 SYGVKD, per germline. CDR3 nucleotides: TGTGCCATCAGTCCGGGACAGGCAAAACTTAACACTGAAGCTTTCTTT. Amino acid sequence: CAISPGQAKLNTEAFF.

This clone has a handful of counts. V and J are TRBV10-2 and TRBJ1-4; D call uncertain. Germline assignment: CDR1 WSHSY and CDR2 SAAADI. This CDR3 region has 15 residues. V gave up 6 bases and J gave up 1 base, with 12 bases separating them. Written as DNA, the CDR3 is TGCGCCAGCAGGGACTCGACCATAACTAATGAAAAACTGTTTTTT. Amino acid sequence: CASRDSTITNEKLFF.

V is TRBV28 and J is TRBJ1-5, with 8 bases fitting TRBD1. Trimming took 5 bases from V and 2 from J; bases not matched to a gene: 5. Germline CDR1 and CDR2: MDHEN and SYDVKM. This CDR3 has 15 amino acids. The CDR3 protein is CASSGGQEGNQPQHF. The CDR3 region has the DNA TGTGCCAGCAGTGGGGGACAGGAGGGCAATCAGCCCCAGCATTTT.